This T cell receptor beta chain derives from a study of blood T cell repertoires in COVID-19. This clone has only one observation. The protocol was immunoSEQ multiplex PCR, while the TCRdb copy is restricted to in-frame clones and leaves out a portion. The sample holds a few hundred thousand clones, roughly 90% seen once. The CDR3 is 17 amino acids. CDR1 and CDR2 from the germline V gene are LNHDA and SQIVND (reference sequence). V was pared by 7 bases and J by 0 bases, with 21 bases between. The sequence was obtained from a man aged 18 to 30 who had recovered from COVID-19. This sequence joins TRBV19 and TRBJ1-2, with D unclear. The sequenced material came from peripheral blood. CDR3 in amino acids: CASNGGIPITANYGYTF. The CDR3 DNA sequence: TGTGCCAGTAATGGAGGGATACCTATAACAGCTAACTATGGCTACACCTTC.